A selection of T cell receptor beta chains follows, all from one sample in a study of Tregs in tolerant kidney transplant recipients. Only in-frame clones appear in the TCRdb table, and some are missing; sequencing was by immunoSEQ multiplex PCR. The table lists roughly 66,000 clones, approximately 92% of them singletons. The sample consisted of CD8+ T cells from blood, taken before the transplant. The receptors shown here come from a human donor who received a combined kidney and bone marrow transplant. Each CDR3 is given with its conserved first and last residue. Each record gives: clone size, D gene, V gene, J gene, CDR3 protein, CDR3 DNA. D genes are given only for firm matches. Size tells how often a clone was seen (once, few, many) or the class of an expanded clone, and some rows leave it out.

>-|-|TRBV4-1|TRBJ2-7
CASSQGQGSSEQYF
TGCGCCAGCAGCCAAGGGCAGGGGTCGAGCGAGCAGTACTTC
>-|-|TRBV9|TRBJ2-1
CASSVDAGEQFF
TGTGCCAGCAGCGTAGATGCAGGTGAGCAGTTCTTC
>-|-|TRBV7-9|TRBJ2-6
CASSLGIQISGANVLTF
TGTGCCAGCAGCTTAGGGATACAGATCTCTGGGGCCAACGTCCTGACTTTC
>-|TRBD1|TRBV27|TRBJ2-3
CASRKYRGRGDTQYF
TGTGCCAGCAGGAAATACAGGGGAAGAGGAGATACGCAGTATTTT
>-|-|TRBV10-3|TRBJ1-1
CAIGGGDRNTEAFF
TGTGCCATCGGAGGGGGGGACCGGAACACTGAAGCTTTCTTT
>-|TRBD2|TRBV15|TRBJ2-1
CATSSGLGLALIKQFF
TGTGCCACCAGCAGCGGCCTCGGACTAGCACTCATTAAGCAGTTCTTC
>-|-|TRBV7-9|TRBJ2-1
CASSPPEHHYNEQFF
TGTGCCAGCAGCCCTCCTGAGCACCACTACAATGAGCAGTTCTTC
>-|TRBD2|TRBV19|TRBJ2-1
CASSASGGDYNEQFF
TGTGCCAGTAGTGCCAGCGGGGGGGACTACAATGAGCAGTTCTTC
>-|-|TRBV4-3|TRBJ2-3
CASSQDYAGSTDTQYF
TGCGCCAGCAGCCAAGATTATGCGGGGAGCACAGATACGCAGTATTTT
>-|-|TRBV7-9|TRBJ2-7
CASSLVGSRDGYEQYF
TGTGCCAGCAGCTTAGTTGGGTCGCGGGACGGGTACGAGCAGTACTTC
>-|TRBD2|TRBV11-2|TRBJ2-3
CASSLGSGGHRPQYF
TGTGCCAGCAGCTTAGGTAGCGGGGGTCACCGACCGCAGTATTTT
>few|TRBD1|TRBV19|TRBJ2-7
CASSIAPGGYEQYF
TGTGCCAGTAGTATAGCTCCAGGGGGCTACGAGCAGTACTTC
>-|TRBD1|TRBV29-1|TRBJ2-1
CSVQGDRGAPSYNEQFF
TGCAGCGTTCAAGGGGACAGGGGAGCCCCCTCCTACAATGAGCAGTTCTTC
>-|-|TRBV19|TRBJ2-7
CASSIRSGASYEQYF
TGTGCCAGTAGTATCCGTAGCGGTGCTTCCTACGAGCAGTACTTC
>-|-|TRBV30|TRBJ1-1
CAWSVNRGLEAFF
TGTGCCTGGAGTGTTAATCGGGGACTTGAAGCTTTCTTT
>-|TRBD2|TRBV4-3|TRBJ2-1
CASSQGTSAYNEQFF
TGCGCCAGCAGCCAAGGGACTAGCGCCTACAATGAGCAGTTCTTC
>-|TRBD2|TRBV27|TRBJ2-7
CASSWTSGSYEQYF
TGTGCCAGCAGTTGGACTAGCGGGAGTTACGAGCAGTACTTC
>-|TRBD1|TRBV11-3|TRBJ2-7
CASSSLGDRFLYEQYF
TGTGCCAGCAGCTCCTTGGGGGACAGGTTCCTCTACGAGCAGTACTTC
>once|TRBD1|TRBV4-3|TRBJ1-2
CASSQDFGQGARGYTF
TGCGCCAGCAGCCAAGATTTCGGACAGGGGGCTCGTGGCTACACCTTC
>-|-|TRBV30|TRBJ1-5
CAWSVDSSNQPQHF
TGTGCCTGGAGTGTCGACAGCAGCAATCAGCCCCAGCATTTT
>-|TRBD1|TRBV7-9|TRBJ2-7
CASSPWTGDNYEQYF
TGTGCCAGCAGTCCCTGGACAGGGGACAACTACGAGCAGTACTTC
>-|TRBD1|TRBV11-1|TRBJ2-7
CASSLDVTGAYEQYF
TGTGCCAGCAGCTTAGATGTGACAGGGGCGTACGAGCAGTACTTC
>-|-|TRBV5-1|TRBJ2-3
CASSLEGHHPHF
TGCGCCAGCAGCTTGGAGGGACACCACCCCCATTTT
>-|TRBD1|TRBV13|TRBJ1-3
CASSSSTGSSGNTIYF
TGTGCCAGCAGCTCCTCGACAGGGAGCTCTGGAAACACCATATATTTT
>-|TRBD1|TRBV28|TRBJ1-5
CASDRGNQPQHF
TGTGCCAGCGACAGGGGCAATCAGCCCCAGCATTTT
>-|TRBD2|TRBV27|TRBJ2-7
CASSFGLAGDYEQYF
TGTGCCAGCAGTTTCGGACTAGCGGGCGACTACGAGCAGTACTTC
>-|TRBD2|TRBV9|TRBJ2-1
CASEPSGRSYNEQFF
TGTGCCAGCGAGCCTAGCGGGCGATCTTACAATGAGCAGTTCTTC
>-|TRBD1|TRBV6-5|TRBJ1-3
CASRSQGASGNTIYF
TGTGCCAGCAGATCACAGGGGGCTTCTGGAAACACCATATATTTT
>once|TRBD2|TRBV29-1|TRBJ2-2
CSVQLAGVTGELFF
TGCAGCGTCCAACTAGCGGGAGTCACCGGGGAGCTGTTTTTT
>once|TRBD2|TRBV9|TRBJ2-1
CASSPSLAGPYNEQFF
TGTGCCAGCAGCCCCTCACTAGCGGGGCCCTACAATGAGCAGTTCTTC
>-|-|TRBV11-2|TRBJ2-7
CASSLNSRYEQYF
TGTGCCAGCAGCTTGAACAGCCGGTACGAGCAGTACTTC
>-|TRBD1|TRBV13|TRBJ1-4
CASRNPGQTNEKLFF
TGTGCCAGCAGGAATCCGGGACAGACTAATGAAAAACTGTTTTTT
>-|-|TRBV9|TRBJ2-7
CASSVTGAGPYEQYF
TGTGCCAGCAGCGTAACCGGTGCGGGACCCTACGAGCAGTACTTC